The rows below give T cell receptor beta chains drawn from one sample of a study of T cells in Graves' hyperthyroidism and ophthalmopathy. TCRdb independently ran MiXCR on the multiplex PCR reads; one entry per CDR3 protein. The sample yields hundreds of thousands of distinct CDR3 sequences, around 16% seen once. Sequenced input: blood. These receptors all stem from a woman aged 40 to 50 with Graves' ophthalmopathy. Both conserved end residues are part of each CDR3.

CDR3: CASSGVDSQGWANVLTF; J: TRBJ2-6; V: TRBV2
CDR3: CASRLLAGDTQYF; J: TRBJ2-3; V: TRBV19
CDR3: CSARVRAVGVGTEAFF; J: TRBJ1-1; V: TRBV20-1
CDR3: CASSTTSGHYNEQFF; J: TRBJ2-1; V: TRBV11-2
CDR3: CASSDTRTQYF; J: TRBJ2-3; V: TRBV25-1
CDR3: CASSFSGGSHYGYTF; J: TRBJ1-2; V: TRBV27
CDR3: CASSSSGLAIPEQFF; J: TRBJ2-1; V: TRBV12-3/TRBV12-4
CDR3: CASSKIRDPGTQYF; J: TRBJ2-5; V: TRBV7-2
CDR3: CAWSVGHYPNEKLFF; J: TRBJ1-4; V: TRBV30
CDR3: CASSPHMGMTGPVGTQYF; J: TRBJ2-3; V: TRBV11-1
CDR3: CSASPSGSYNEQFF; J: TRBJ2-1; V: TRBV20-1
CDR3: CASSVDSTKETQYF; J: TRBJ2-5; V: TRBV2
CDR3: CASSSTIQGLYTDTQYF; J: TRBJ2-3; V: TRBV5-1